In this sample, the clone carrying this TCR beta chain turned up a few times. Its antigen is undetermined. The sample originates from a study of CD8+ T cells in alopecia areata. The CDR3 runs 17 residues. V lost 0 bases and J 0 bases, leaving 15 bases between the germline ends. Extraction of RNA preceded its reverse transcription into cDNA, which served as the sequencing template. Sequencing was performed with immunoSEQ multiplex PCR; in TCRdb, only in-frame clones are kept and a portion is missing. The sample has approximately 200,000 clones; less than 45% are singletons. Overall study results and limits: Many expanded lesional clones persisted in scalp and blood during tofacitinib.

This sample's treatment: oral pan-JAK inhibitor, 5-10 mg twice daily. This TCR was sampled from a human donor with alopecia areata. Sequenced material: CD4+ T cells sorted from blood, taken around week 37, from a patient treated with tofacitinib. The chain uses TRBV23-1 and TRBJ2-7; D is possibly TRBD1 (5 bases). TRBV23-1 is an ORF; its function is uncertain. CDR3 sequence reads: CASSQSDRGAASYEQYF. Here the CDR3 DNA reads TGCGCCAGCAGTCAATCGGACCGTGGGGCCGCCTCCTACGAGCAGTACTTC.